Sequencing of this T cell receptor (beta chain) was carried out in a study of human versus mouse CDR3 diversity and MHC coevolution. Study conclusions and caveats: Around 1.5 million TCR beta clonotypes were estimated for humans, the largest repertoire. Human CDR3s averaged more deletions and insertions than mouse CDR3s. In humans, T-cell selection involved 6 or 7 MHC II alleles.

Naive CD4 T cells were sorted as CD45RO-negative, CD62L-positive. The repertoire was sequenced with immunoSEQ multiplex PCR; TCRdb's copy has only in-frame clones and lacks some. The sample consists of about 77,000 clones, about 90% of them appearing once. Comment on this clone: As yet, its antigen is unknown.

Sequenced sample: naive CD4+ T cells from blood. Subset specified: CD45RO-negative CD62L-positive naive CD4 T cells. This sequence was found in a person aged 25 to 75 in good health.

The CDR3 bases are TGTGCCAGCAGAATAGCGGGAGGGCCCATGGATACGCAGTATTTT. This translates into CASRIAGGPMDTQYF. The chain combines TRBV7-2 with TRBJ2-3; 11 bases match TRBD2. CDR1 is SGHTA and CDR2 is FQGNSA in the germline V gene. Unmatched junction bases numbered 8, after V lost 6 bases and J lost 6 bases. This CDR3 has 15 residues.